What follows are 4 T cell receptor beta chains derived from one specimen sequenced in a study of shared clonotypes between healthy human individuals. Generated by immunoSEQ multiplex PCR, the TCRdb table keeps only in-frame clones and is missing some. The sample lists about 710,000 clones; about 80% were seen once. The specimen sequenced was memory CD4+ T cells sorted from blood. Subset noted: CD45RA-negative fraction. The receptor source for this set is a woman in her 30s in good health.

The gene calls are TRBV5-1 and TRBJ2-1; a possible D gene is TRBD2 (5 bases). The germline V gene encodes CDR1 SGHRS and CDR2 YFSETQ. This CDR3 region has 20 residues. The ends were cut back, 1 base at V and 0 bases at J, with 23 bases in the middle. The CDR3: CASSLQPRSGLWSSYNEQFF. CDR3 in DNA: TGCGCCAGCAGCTTGCAGCCAAGGAGCGGCCTGTGGAGCTCCTACAATGAGCAGTTCTTC.

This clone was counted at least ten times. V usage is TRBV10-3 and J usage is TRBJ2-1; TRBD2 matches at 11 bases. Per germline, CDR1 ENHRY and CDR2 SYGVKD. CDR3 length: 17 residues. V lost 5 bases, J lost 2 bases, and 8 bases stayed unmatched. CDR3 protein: CAISNKLAGVAYNEQFF. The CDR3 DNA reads TGTGCCATCAGTAACAAACTAGCGGGAGTTGCCTACAATGAGCAGTTCTTC.

The chain's CDR3 is CAGTELAGVEQFF. The CDR3 coding sequence is TGTGCCGGTACAGAACTAGCGGGAGTTGAGCAGTTCTTC. This chain connects TRBV7-9 to TRBJ2-1; 11 bases align to TRBD2. Germline trimming cut 11 bases from V and 9 bases from J; bases unmatched to any gene: 9. Germline values: CDR1 SEHNR, CDR2 FQNEAQ (reference sequence). The CDR3 totals 13 residues. The full variable domain, in which reference TRBV7-9 and TRBJ2-1 provide the parts outside the CDR3, is DTGVSQNPRHKITKRGQNVTFRCDPISEHNRLYWYRQTLGQGPEFLTYFQNEAQLEKSRLLSDRFSAERPKGSFSTLEIQRTEQGDSAMYLCAGTELAGVEQFFGPGTRLTVL.

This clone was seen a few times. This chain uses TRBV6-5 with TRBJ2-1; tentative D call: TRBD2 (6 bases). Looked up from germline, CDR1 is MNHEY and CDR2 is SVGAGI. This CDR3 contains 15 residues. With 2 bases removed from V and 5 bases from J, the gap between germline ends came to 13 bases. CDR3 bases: TGTGCCAGCAGTTACATGGCGGGGAAGAACAATGAGCAGTTCTTC. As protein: CASSYMAGKNNEQFF.